This T cell receptor beta chain was sequenced for a study of OX40 agonist ivuxolimab in advanced cancers. Study details: Patients in dose escalation had liver, melanoma, kidney or head and neck cancers.

On this clone itself: Antigen specificity is unknown.

Produced via immunoSEQ multiplex PCR; TCRdb's table is partial and in-frame only. The sample contains around 30,000 clones, 75% to 95% of which appear only once. Study conclusions and caveats: Specificity for antigen went undetermined in the expanded peripheral T cells.

The CDR3 is made up of 15 amino acids. CDR1 is LNHDA, CDR2 SQIVND, per germline (reference sequence). Trimming cost V 1 base and J 0 bases, with 7 bases left between them. The source was CD4+ or CD8+ T cells sorted from blood, collected in a trial of the OX40 agonist ivuxolimab. The clonotype originates from an adult with an advanced solid tumor such as melanoma, head and neck, liver or kidney cancer. V is TRBV19 and J is TRBJ2-1; maybe TRBD2 (5 bases). The DNA of the CDR3 is TGTGCCAGTAGTATAGCGGGGAGCTCCTACAATGAGCAGTTCTTC. Protein sequence: CASSIAGSSYNEQFF.